This T cell receptor (beta chain) was sequenced during a study of blood T cell repertoires in COVID-19 (dated by TCRdb to 2020 to 2021). Context from the whole study: The collaborator samples originated in the United States, Italy and Spain and spanned the acute and convalescent phases of COVID-19. The prospective study material was composed of cDNA or gDNA derived from T cells, B-cell-depleted T cells, or PBMCs. Deeply sampled blood TCRbeta repertoires from subjects exposed to, actively infected with, or recovered from COVID-19 were included in the dataset. The repertoires were made available in a free public database intended to serve as a resource for research on the immune response to SARS-CoV-2. The samples were drawn from two sources: the first 160 participants of the ongoing ImmuneRACE study, and 1,200 or so subjects contributed by 6 global collaborators. Sample metadata almost always included a de-identified subject ID, COVID-19 status, age in years and sex. Where HLA class I and class II types were available, the types were taken from metadata supplied by the sample provider, not from assay-based typing. Overall results and qualifications from the work: The quantity of clinical and demographic metadata differed by source and by participant and was supplied without curation.

TCRbeta CDR3 regions were amplified from genomic DNA by means of the immunoSEQ Assay, a bias-controlled multiplex PCR. In the original analysis: The number of nucleated cells in each sample was estimated by amplification of reference gene primers within the assay. Sequence reads were collapsed and filtered to measure the absolute abundance of every unique TCRbeta CDR3 rearrangement. For each sample, productive Simpson clonality was calculated by taking the square root of Simpson's diversity index across productive rearrangements. TCRdb holds this immuneACCESS table with in-frame rearrangements only. Some clones are missing; in checked studies, unresolved V genes explain under half, and the rest has no known cause. Clone size and the V and J calls come from that table; the DNA yielded D and trimming. The sample records under 250,000 clones, around four fifths of which are singletons. The ten largest clones capture 4.7% of the sample.

Remarks on this clone: Its cognate antigen has yet to be identified. Per-nucleotide qualities are absent, and no much larger clonotype sits a single base away.

V is reduced by 0 bases and J by 3 bases, leaving a spacing of 11 bases between them. The germline V gene (reference sequence) yields LNHNV for CDR1 and YYDKDF for CDR2. The cysteine opens and the phenylalanine closes a CDR3 of 16 amino acids. The sequence is cut down to CDR3 DNA, 48 bases in frame from base 1. The collaborating institutions used their own protocols to collect whole blood in K2EDTA tubes. For TCRbeta analysis, collaborators shipped samples in one of three forms: frozen whole blood, isolated PBMCs, or DNA extracted from either of those sample types. Sequencing input: peripheral blood. The source of this sequence is a woman in her 70s with acute or convalescent COVID-19. The V and J segments used are TRBV15 and TRBJ1-4, with a weak D call of TRBD1 (6 bases match). The bases read TGTGCCACCAGCAGAGATCTACAGGGCTCTAATGAAAAACTGTTTTTT. Translated, this is CATSRDLQGSNEKLFF.